This T cell receptor (beta chain) was sequenced for a study of radiotherapy plus CTLA-4 blockade in lung cancer. The protocol was immunoSEQ multiplex PCR, while the TCRdb copy is restricted to in-frame clones and leaves out a portion. The sample yields 30,000 to 40,000 clones, around 74% seen once. The CDR3 has 15 amino acids. The junction had 2 bases not matched to a gene; V was cut back by 6 bases and J by 2 bases. CDR1 is MDHEN, CDR2 SYDVKM, per germline. Material: peripheral blood, obtained from a patient treated with radiotherapy plus ipilimumab. The rearrangement joins TRBV28 to TRBJ2-1; 12 nucleotides agree with TRBD2. This TCR came from a human donor with non-small cell lung cancer that progressed on radiotherapy plus ipilimumab. This CDR3 reads CASRRTSGTYNEQFF. The CDR3 DNA sequence: TGTGCCAGCAGACGGACTAGCGGGACCTACAATGAGCAGTTCTTC.